These T cell receptor beta chains were read from a single sample in a study of human T cells and chemical hapten exposure. TCRdb used MiXCR to reprocess the RACE reads, holding one entry per CDR3 protein. The repertoire holds approximately 60,000 distinct CDR3 sequences, about 9.3% seen once, with 13% in the top ten. Specimen: whole blood, collected in connection with sensitization to the hapten diphenylcyclopropenone (DPC). The receptor source for this set is a woman in her thirties or forties with alopecia areata. Some clones in this sample may be carry-over from other donors' samples. CDR3s include the opening cysteine and the closing phenylalanine or tryptophan. The D gene is left open where the match is weak. The size of a clone is reported for some rows only, either as once, few or many, or as a class for expanded clones.

TRBD1 13 few TRBJ2-1 TRBV7-2 TGTGCCAGCAGCTCCGACAGGGGACCTGAGCAGTTCTTC CASSSDRGPEQFF
TRBD1 16 few TRBJ2-4 TRBV6-6 TGTGCCAGCAGCTCCACCCAGACAGGGACGAAAAACATTCAGTACTTC CASSSTQTGTKNIQYF
- 14 - TRBJ2-1 TRBV6-4 TGTGCCAGCAGTGAAGGGGGGGCTAGGGATGAGCAGTTCTTC CASSEGGARDEQFF
- 14 many TRBJ1-2 TRBV9 TGTGCCAGCACCCGGACGGTAGCTAACTATGGCTACACCTTC CASTRTVANYGYTF
TRBD2 16 many TRBJ2-3 TRBV10-3 TGTGCCATCAGTGACTGGCGGGGGGCCGGCCCAGATACGCAGTATTTT CAISDWRGAGPDTQYF
- 14 many TRBJ2-7 TRBV18 TGTGCCAGCTCTCCCGGACAGAGTTCCTACGAGCAGTACTTC CASSPGQSSYEQYF
- 14 few TRBJ1-1 TRBV5-1 TGCGCCAGCAGCTTGGGTGCGGGGAACACTGAAGCTTTCTTT CASSLGAGNTEAFF
- 15 few TRBJ2-3 TRBV29-1 TGCAGCGCGGATTCGGGGGCCTCTAGCACAGATACGCAGTATTTT CSADSGASSTDTQYF
- 13 many TRBJ1-5 TRBV7-3 TGTGCCAGCAGCTTTGGCCACGATCAGCCCCAGCATTTT CASSFGHDQPQHF
TRBD1 14 many TRBJ1-2 TRBV5-4 TGTGCCAGCAGCTTCAGGGGGCGCAACTATGGCTACACCTTC CASSFRGRNYGYTF
TRBD1 13 few TRBJ2-7 TRBV6-1 TGTGCCAGCAGTGAGACAGGGTTCCGAGAGCAGTACTTC CASSETGFREQYF
TRBD1 14 - TRBJ2-7 TRBV20-1 TGCAGTGCTAACGGACAGGCCAACTCCTACGAGCAGTACTTC CSANGQANSYEQYF
TRBD1 14 many TRBJ1-2 TRBV4-1 TGCGCCAGCAGCCAACAGGGGGCTGACTATGGCTACACCTTC CASSQQGADYGYTF
- 16 - TRBJ1-2 TRBV7-2 TGTGCCAGCAGCTTAGATATCCAGGCGAGCGGCTATGGCTACACCTTC CASSLDIQASGYGYTF
- 15 few TRBJ2-2 TRBV7-3 TGTGCCAGCAGCCCATCGGGACTGCGCACCGGGGAGCTGTTTTTT CASSPSGLRTGELFF
TRBD1 16 many TRBJ1-5 TRBV28 TGTGCCAGCAGTGCCCTTAGGACAGGAAACAATCAGCCCCAGCATTTT CASSALRTGNNQPQHF
TRBD1 17 many TRBJ2-7 TRBV7-9 TGTGCCAGCACCCCACCGATCAGGACAGGCCTCTCCTACGAGCAGTACTTC CASTPPIRTGLSYEQYF
TRBD1 17 many TRBJ1-6 TRBV4-2 TGTGCCAGCAGCCAAGGTACGAGGACAGGGCTGGGGTCACCCCTCCACTTT CASSQGTRTGLGSPLHF
- 14 - TRBJ2-7 TRBV7-2 TGTGCCAGCAGCTCCTTTAAGGGCCCGCTCGAGCAGTACTTC CASSSFKGPLEQYF
TRBD1 15 - TRBJ1-1 TRBV5-1 TGCGCCAGCAGCCTGGACAGGTTGCGCAGCACTGAAGCTTTCTTT CASSLDRLRSTEAFF
- 15 many TRBJ2-7 TRBV21-1 TGTGCCAGCAGCTCCCGGGCCCGGGGTCCCTACGAGCAGTACTTC CASSSRARGPYEQYF
- 13 - TRBJ2-5 TRBV4-3 TGCGCCAGCAGCCAAACGGACGGAGAGACCCAGTACTTC CASSQTDGETQYF